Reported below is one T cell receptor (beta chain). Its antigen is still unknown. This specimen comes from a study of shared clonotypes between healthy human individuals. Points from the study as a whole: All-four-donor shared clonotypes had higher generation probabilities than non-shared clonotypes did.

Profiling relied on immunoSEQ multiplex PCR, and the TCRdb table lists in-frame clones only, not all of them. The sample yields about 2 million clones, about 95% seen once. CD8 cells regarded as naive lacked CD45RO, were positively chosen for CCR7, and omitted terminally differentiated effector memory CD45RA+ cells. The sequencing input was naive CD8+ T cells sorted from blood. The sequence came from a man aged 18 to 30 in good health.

The CDR3 coding sequence is TGTGCCAGCAGCTTCGGCAGGGGGCAATACGAGCAGTACTTC. Its translation: CASSFGRGQYEQYF. This sequence joins TRBV5-4 and TRBJ2-7, with 8 bases aligning to TRBD1. The CDR3 sequence is 14 residues long. Germline V gene lookup returns CDR1 SGHNT and CDR2 YYREEE (reference sequence). The trim removed 2 bases at V and 4 bases at J, leaving 5 bases unmatched. Combining the CDR3 with reference TRBV5-4 and TRBJ2-7 gives the whole variable domain ETGVTQSPTHLIKTRGQQVTLRCSSQSGHNTVSWYQQALGQGPQFIFQYYREEENGRGNFPPRFSGLQFPNYSSELNVNALELDDSALYLCASSFGRGQYEQYFGPGTRLTVT.